This T cell receptor beta chain was found in a study of PD-L1 blockade in urothelial cancer. In the study overall: Analysis of the blood was performed 3 weeks (second dose) and 6 weeks after treatment start.

Indicated time point: peripheral blood 6 weeks after treatment start. This clone was observed once. Method: immunoSEQ multiplex PCR; TCRdb's copy keeps in-frame clones and lacks some. The repertoire consists of 40,000 or so clones, with 82% occurring once and the leading ten covering roughly an eighth. The CDR3 consists of 17 residues. V trimming: 3 bases; J trimming: 4 bases; junction bases outside the gene matches: 11. Per germline, CDR1 SGHRS and CDR2 YFSETQ. The chain has TRBV5-1 and TRBJ2-3; 10 nucleotides agree with TRBD2. The TCR originated in a man aged 60 to 69 with urothelial cancer. This specimen consisted of PBMCs, obtained around atezolizumab (anti-PD-L1) treatment. The CDR3 coding sequence is TGCGCCAGCAGCTCCCTATTTAGCGGGGGGCTATCAGATACGCAGTATTTT. Encoded protein: CASSSLFSGGLSDTQYF.